The 29 T cell receptor beta chains reported below all come from one sample, sequenced in a study of vaccination and CD4 T cells after COVID-19. The antigens these receptors bind are not known. Oncomine TCR Beta short-read sequencing was applied to DNA from cultured CD4+ T cells. TCRdb independently ran MiXCR on the PCR reads; one entry per CDR3 protein. This repertoire shows 15,000 or so distinct CDR3 sequences, 53% found once; its top ten account for 3.5% to 5%. The treatment is: approximately 10-day PBMC culture with coronavirus spike peptide pools or control peptides (ViraFEST assay). This material consisted of CD4+ T cells from blood, cultured in vitro, taken before SARS-CoV-2 vaccination. Receptors were obtained from a human donor who had recovered from COVID-19.

There are a few counts of this clonotype. This rearrangement joins TRBV2 to TRBJ1-6; D may be TRBD1 (5 bases). There are 16 residues in the CDR3. V was cut by 5 bases and J by 7 bases, with 18 bases left in between. Looked up from germline, CDR1 is SNHLY and CDR2 is FYNNEI. The CDR3 loop reads CASSPPPRGLNSPLHF. The CDR3 DNA reads TGTGCCAGCAGTCCCCCCCCGCGGGGGTTGAATTCACCCCTCCACTTT.

This clonotype came up a few times. The gene calls are TRBV10-3 and TRBJ1-2, with a possible D match to TRBD1 (5 bases). V lost 0 bases to trimming and J lost 0 bases, with 11 bases between them. This CDR3 has 16 residues. Germline V gene lookup returns CDR1 ENHRY and CDR2 SYGVKD. The CDR3 nucleotides are TGTGCCATCAGTGAGTCGCCGGGACGCGCTAACTATGGCTACACCTTC. This codes for CAISESPGRANYGYTF.

This clonotype was seen only once. CDR3 in DNA: TGTGCCAGCAGTCGATTGGCCCCAGACACAGATACGCAGTATTTT. Amino acid sequence: CASSRLAPDTDTQYF. This sequence joins TRBV12-3 or TRBV12-4 and TRBJ2-3, with unresolved D. V was shortened by 5 bases and J by 2 bases, with 14 bases between the two germline ends. The CDR3 covers 15 residues.

This chain uses TRBV20-1 with TRBJ2-6; D might be TRBD1 (5 bases). Per the germline V gene, CDR1 is DFQATT and CDR2 is SNEGSKA (reference sequence). Trimming cost V 5 bases and J 2 bases, with 10 bases left between them. The CDR3 has 14 residues. The CDR3 DNA sequence: TGCAGTGCTCCGACAGCCACTGGGGCCAACGTCCTGACTTTC. It is translated as CSAPTATGANVLTF.

The gene calls are TRBV19 and TRBJ2-1; 13 nucleotides line up with TRBD2. Per the germline V gene, CDR1 is LNHDA and CDR2 is SQIVND (reference sequence). Trimming removed 5 bases from V and 5 bases from J; junction bases left unmatched: 6. This CDR3 region has 16 residues. The CDR3 spells CASSAKLAGGHNEQFF. CDR3 nucleotides: TGTGCCAGTAGTGCAAAACTAGCGGGAGGGCACAATGAGCAGTTCTTC.

V and J are TRBV7-2 and TRBJ2-3; the match to TRBD2 covers 13 bases. This CDR3 comprises 17 residues. J gave up 6 bases and V 4 bases, and 10 bases lay outside the gene matches. The germline V gene encodes CDR1 SGHTA and CDR2 FQGNSA. The DNA for the CDR3 is TGTGCCAGCAGCTCGGGACTAGCGGGGCGACAACTTGATACGCAGTATTTT. This translates into CASSSGLAGRQLDTQYF.

CDR3 nucleotide sequence: TGTGCCAGCAGTTCCGGACAGGGGAGGAGAAACTATGGCTACACCTTC. It specifies CASSSGQGRRNYGYTF. The gene calls are TRBV6-2 or TRBV6-3 and TRBJ1-2; 9 bases agree with TRBD1. Per germline, CDR1 MNHEY and CDR2 SVGEGT. J was trimmed by 2 bases and V by 4 bases; bases with no gene match: 8. CDR3 length: 16 amino acids.

The chain recombines TRBV20-1 with TRBJ1-1; perhaps TRBD1 as D (6 bases). CDR3 length: 14 amino acids. Germline assignment: CDR1 DFQATT and CDR2 SNEGSKA (reference sequence). V lost 1 base, J lost 4 bases, and 13 bases lay in between. The CDR3 here is CSARVTGGGTEAFF. DNA of the CDR3: TGCAGTGCTAGAGTGACAGGCGGTGGCACTGAAGCTTTCTTT.

The sample holds a few counts of this clonotype. This chain links TRBV6-2 or TRBV6-3 with TRBJ2-5; D ambiguous. The CDR3 runs 14 residues. Germline V gives CDR1 MNHEY, CDR2 SVGEGT. The V and J ends lost 6 bases and 7 bases respectively, with 18 bases between them. The CDR3 here is CASSPRLTLVTQYF. The CDR3 region has the DNA TGTGCCAGCAGCCCCCGCTTGACCCTCGTGACCCAGTACTTC.

V and J are TRBV11-3 and TRBJ2-3; 7 bases align to TRBD1. The CDR3 totals 16 residues. Germline loops: CDR1 SGHNT, CDR2 YENEEA. The ends lost 6 bases at V and 2 bases at J; junction bases unmatched: 11. The CDR3 spells CASRGESGQITDTQYF. CDR3 DNA: TGTGCCAGCAGGGGCGAATCGGGACAGATCACAGATACGCAGTATTTT.

The chain joins TRBV6-5 to TRBJ1-6, with D uncertain. Germline V gives CDR1 MNHEY, CDR2 SVGAGI. The V end lost 2 bases, the J end lost 5 bases, and 10 bases lay between the germline ends. This CDR3 region has 15 residues. The CDR3 here is CASSYLTQNNSPLHF. CDR3 bases: TGTGCCAGCAGTTACCTGACACAAAATAATTCACCCCTCCACTTT.

The chain joins TRBV2 to TRBJ2-5; a possible D gene is TRBD2 (5 bases). V shed 1 base and J shed 5 bases, with 14 bases lying between them. Looked up from germline, CDR1 is SNHLY and CDR2 is FYNNEI. The CDR3 length is 15 residues. CDR3 DNA: TGTGCCAGCAGTGAAGGGGTACGGGATTGGGAGACCCAGTACTTC. Translation: CASSEGVRDWETQYF. The complete variable domain, with remaining parts taken from reference TRBV2 and TRBJ2-5, reads EPEVTQTPSHQVTQMGQEVILRCVPISNHLYFYWYRQILGQKVEFLVSFYNNEISEKSEIFDDQFSVERPDGSNFTLKIRSTKLEDSAMYFCASSEGVRDWETQYFGPGTRLLVL.

This clonotype was seen only a few times. The chain links TRBV18 to TRBJ2-3; no firm D call. V was pared by 2 bases and J by 2 bases, with 5 bases between. The CDR3 is 13 amino acids. CDR1 is KGHSH and CDR2 is LQKENI in the germline V gene. CDR3 amino acids: CASSPIDTDTQYF. The CDR3 DNA reads as TGTGCCAGCTCACCAATCGACACAGATACGCAGTATTTT.

The chain carries TRBV12-3 or TRBV12-4 and TRBJ1-1; D remains unclear. V lost 2 bases to trimming and J lost 11 bases, with 15 bases between them. This CDR3 region has 13 residues. This chain's CDR3 is CASSLLLGSLAFF. The CDR3 bases are TGTGCCAGCAGTTTACTGCTGGGGTCGTTGGCTTTCTTT.

The count of this clonotype is one. This chain connects TRBV30 to TRBJ1-1; 7 bases match TRBD1. The CDR3 consists of 14 residues. Germline V gene lookup returns CDR1 GTSNPN and CDR2 SVGIG (reference sequence). V lost 3 bases and J lost 2; bases outside the gene matches: 6. This CDR3 is CAWRSDRSNTEAFF. The CDR3, as DNA: TGTGCCTGGAGGTCGGACAGGTCTAACACTGAAGCTTTCTTT.

The chain links TRBV6-1 to TRBJ1-1; D not certain. Germline V gene data show CDR1 as MNHNS and CDR2 as SASEGT. This CDR3 region has 15 residues. V was clipped by 2 bases and J by 4 bases, with 14 bases between them. The CDR3: CASSESGIRTTEAFF. The DNA of the CDR3 is TGTGCCAGCAGTGAATCGGGGATTCGGACCACTGAAGCTTTCTTT.

The chain links TRBV10-1 to TRBJ2-7; D ambiguous. This CDR3 spans 13 amino acids. Trimming took 4 bases from V and 6 from J, leaving 13 bases between them. Germline CDR1 WNHNN, CDR2 SYGVQD (reference sequence). The CDR3 spells CASSANSGSEQYF. The CDR3 nucleotides are TGCGCCAGCAGTGCGAACAGTGGGTCCGAGCAGTACTTC.

V gene TRBV20-1 combines with J gene TRBJ1-1, with TRBD1 identical over 9 bases. Germline V CDR1 and CDR2: DFQATT, SNEGSKA (reference sequence). J lost 11 bases, V lost 0 bases, and 13 bases had no gene match. The CDR3 contains 15 residues. CDR3 in amino acids: CSARDQGQGYRKAFF. The CDR3 nucleotides read TGCAGTGCTAGAGATCAGGGACAGGGCTATAGGAAGGCTTTCTTT.

Here the CDR3 DNA reads TGTGCCAGTAGTCAAACGGGGAGCCCTTATCATTCACCCCTCCACTTT. It translates to CASSQTGSPYHSPLHF. V and J are TRBV19 and TRBJ1-6; no reliable D call. This CDR3 is built from 16 residues. The germline V and J ends were trimmed by 5 bases and 8 bases, with 19 bases remaining between them. The germline V gene has CDR1 LNHDA and CDR2 SQIVND (reference sequence).

Only one count was recorded for this clonotype. The genes are TRBV27 and TRBJ1-1, with 7 bases lining up with TRBD1. CDR3 length: 16 amino acids. Germline V gene lookup returns CDR1 MNHEY and CDR2 SMNVEV (reference sequence). With V trimmed by 5 bases and J by 5 bases, 14 bases remained unmatched. CDR3 residues: CASSARQGWGDTEAFF. CDR3 DNA sequence: TGTGCCAGCAGTGCCCGACAGGGTTGGGGGGATACTGAAGCTTTCTTT.

This chain links TRBV28 with TRBJ2-1; 9 bases are a match to TRBD2. V shed 5 bases, J shed 4 bases, and the junction held 6 bases outside the gene matches. The CDR3 runs 15 residues. CDR1 and CDR2 from the germline V gene are MDHEN and SYDVKM. The CDR3 sequence is CASSHSGSGYNEQFF. CDR3 bases: TGTGCCAGCAGTCATAGCGGGAGCGGATACAATGAGCAGTTCTTC.

This clonotype was picked up a small number of times. The chain joins TRBV27 to TRBJ2-5, with a tentative D call TRBD2 (6 bases). Trimming removed 10 bases at V and 4 bases at J, with 16 bases between. Germline V gene lookup returns CDR1 MNHEY and CDR2 SMNVEV (reference sequence). The CDR3 is 13 residues long. CDR3 nucleotides: TGTGCCACCAGGATGGGGGGTGGAGAGACCCAGTACTTC. Encoded protein: CATRMGGGETQYF.

This chain uses TRBV20-1 with TRBJ2-7, with 13 nucleotides matching TRBD2. The CDR3 is made up of 14 amino acids. Germline CDR1 and CDR2: DFQATT and SNEGSKA (reference sequence). J was trimmed by 3 bases and V by 6 bases; bases with no gene match: 5. CDR3 nucleotides: TGCAGTGCGTACGGACTAGCGGGAGACTACGAGCAGTACTTC. Translation gives CSAYGLAGDYEQYF.

This clonotype was observed a few times. It is unclear where the CDR3 begins or ends on the DNA, so no DNA is shown, and the CDR3 is as TCRdb lists it. The chain recombines TRBV20-1 with TRBJ1-6; TRBD1 reflects the table's D call only, with no check against the DNA. The CDR3 length equals 14 residues, ends included. Germline V CDR1 and CDR2: DFQATT, SNEGSKA (reference sequence). The CDR3 loop reads CSARSLTFGSPLHF.

The CDR3 DNA is TGTGCCAGCAGCCCGCAGCCAAATCAGCCCCAGCATTTT. Protein product: CASSPQPNQPQHF. This chain joins TRBV7-3 and TRBJ1-5, with D unresolved. With 5 bases removed from V and 4 bases from J, the gap between germline ends came to 9 bases. The CDR3 consists of 13 residues. Germline CDR1 is SGHTA and CDR2 is FQGTGA.

The chain uses TRBV4-2 and TRBJ2-1; 8 bases agree with TRBD2. Trimming removed 2 bases from V and 6 bases from J; junction bases left unmatched: 3. Per the germline V gene, CDR1 is LGHNA and CDR2 is YNFKEQ. The CDR3 sequence is 14 residues long. CDR3 amino acids: CASSQRSGGNEQFF. CDR3 DNA sequence: TGTGCCAGCAGCCAAAGAAGCGGGGGCAATGAGCAGTTCTTC.

The J gene is TRBJ1-1, the V gene TRBV25-1; TRBD1 matches at 10 bases. V trimming: 6 bases; J trimming: 4 bases; junction bases outside the gene matches: 8. This CDR3 is 15 amino acids long. CDR1 and CDR2 from the germline V gene are MGHDK and SYGVNS. Here the CDR3 reads CASRQSGTGATEAFF. CDR3 in DNA: TGTGCCAGCAGGCAATCCGGGACAGGGGCCACTGAAGCTTTCTTT. Complete variable domain (other parts from reference TRBV25-1 and TRBJ1-1): EADIYQTPRYLVIGTGKKITLECSQTMGHDKMYWYQQDPGMELHLIHYSYGVNSTEKGDLSSESTVSRIRTEHFPLTLESARPSHTSQYLCASRQSGTGATEAFFGQGTRLTVV.

The chain couples TRBV30 to TRBJ2-7, with D possibly TRBD1 on 5 matching bases. This CDR3 has 12 residues. Trimming cost V 5 bases and J 3 bases, with 11 bases left between them. The germline CDR1 and CDR2 sequences are GTSNPN and SVGIG (reference sequence). For the CDR3, the DNA is TGTGCCTGGGGACACCCTAGCTACGAGCAGTACTTC. Protein: CAWGHPSYEQYF.

The chain joins TRBV27 to TRBJ1-2; D call uncertain. Per the germline V gene, CDR1 is MNHEY and CDR2 is SMNVEV (reference sequence). CDR3 length: 16 amino acids. Trimming shortened V by 5 bases and J by 0 bases, and 16 bases separated the two germline ends. The CDR3 DNA follows: TGTGCCAGCAGTCCCCAGGTCTCAGTACCTAACTATGGCTACACCTTC. Translating gives CASSPQVSVPNYGYTF.